The next 32 T cell receptor beta chains were all read from a single sample in a study of radiotherapy plus CTLA-4 blockade in lung cancer. Data came from immunoSEQ multiplex PCR; TCRdb stores just in-frame clones and leaves some out. The sample has 25,000 to 35,000 clones; around 79% are singletons. The source was peripheral blood, collected from a patient treated with radiotherapy plus ipilimumab. Receptor source: a human donor with non-small cell lung cancer who had stable disease on radiotherapy plus ipilimumab.

The chain has TRBV29-1 and TRBJ1-3; 11 positions match TRBD1. The CDR3 consists of 16 residues. The germline V gene encodes CDR1 SQVTM and CDR2 ANQGSEA. The V gene end was trimmed by 6 bases and the J gene end by 5 bases; junction bases not matched to a gene: 12. The CDR3 nucleotides are TGCAGCGTCATTGGACAGGGGGCTTCCGGAAGAAACACCATATATTTT. This codes for CSVIGQGASGRNTIYF. The full variable domain, rest sourced from reference TRBV29-1 and TRBJ1-3, is SAVISQKPSRDICQRGTSLTIQCQVDSQVTMMFWYRQQPGQSLTLIATANQGSEATYESGFVIDKFPISRPNLTFSTLTVSNMSPEDSSIYLCSVIGQGASGRNTIYFGEGSWLTVV.

In DNA, the CDR3 is TGCGCCAGCAGCTCACACAGGGCCGATGAGCAGTTCTTC. Residues: CASSSHRADEQFF. The V and J genes are TRBV5-1 and TRBJ2-1, with a tentative D call TRBD1 (6 bases). Trimming cost V 3 bases and J 8 bases, with 12 bases left between them. The CDR3 extends over 13 amino acids. Germline V gene data show CDR1 as SGHRS and CDR2 as YFSETQ.

The CDR3 is CASEGLGYEQYF. CDR3 nucleotide sequence: TGTGCCAGCGAGGGTCTGGGCTACGAGCAGTACTTC. The rearrangement links TRBV6-1 to TRBJ2-7; weak D call: TRBD2 (5 bases). This CDR3 is 12 amino acids long. CDR1 is MNHNS, CDR2 SASEGT, per germline. Trimming removed 8 bases from V and 3 bases from J, with 11 bases in between.

This chain uses TRBV18 with TRBJ2-6; 8 nucleotides agree with TRBD1. Germline CDR1 and CDR2: KGHSH and LQKENI. The V segment lost 3 bases and the J segment 0 bases; nucleotides outside the gene matches: 1. CDR3 length: 16 amino acids. The CDR3 sequence is CASSPGTGSGANVLTF. For the CDR3, the DNA is TGTGCCAGCTCACCCGGGACAGGCTCTGGGGCCAACGTCCTGACTTTC. The complete variable domain, with remaining parts taken from reference TRBV18 and TRBJ2-6, reads NAGVMQNPRHLVRRRGQEARLRCSPMKGHSHVYWYRQLPEEGLKFMVYLQKENIIDESGMPKERFSAEFPKEGPSILRIQQVVRGDSAAYFCASSPGTGSGANVLTFGAGSRLTVL.

This rearrangement joins TRBV30 to TRBJ2-7, with no clear D. V was shortened by 4 bases and J by 2 bases, with 9 bases between the two germline ends. This CDR3 is 12 amino acids long. The germline V gene encodes CDR1 GTSNPN and CDR2 SVGIG (reference sequence). CDR3 in DNA: TGTGCCTGGAATAGTAGGACCTACGAGCAGTACTTC. Translated, it gives CAWNSRTYEQYF.

This chain links TRBV6-5 with TRBJ1-1, with D unresolved. The CDR3 has 16 residues. In germline, CDR1 is MNHEY, CDR2 SVGAGI. Deletions cut 0 bases from V and 0 bases from J, with 11 bases between. The CDR3: CASSYSGRSMNTEAFF. In DNA, the CDR3 is TGTGCCAGCAGTTACTCAGGGAGAAGCATGAACACTGAAGCTTTCTTT.

The V and J genes are TRBV7-7 and TRBJ2-5; 9 bases map to TRBD2. This CDR3 is built from 14 residues. CDR1 and CDR2 (germline): SSHAT, FNYEAQ (reference sequence). V was pared by 4 bases and J by 1 base, with 1 base of the junction left unmatched. The CDR3 protein is CASSWGLAQETQYF. The CDR3 DNA sequence: TGTGCCAGCAGCTGGGGACTAGCCCAAGAGACCCAGTACTTC.

The J gene is TRBJ1-2, the V gene TRBV27; 7 positions agree with TRBD1. Germline V gene lookup returns CDR1 MNHEY and CDR2 SMNVEV (reference sequence). V shed 2 bases, J shed 6 bases, and the junction held 12 bases outside the gene matches. This CDR3 region has 16 residues. In nucleotides, the CDR3 is TGTGCCAGCAGTTTACTAGCCCAGGGGGAAGGGAATGGCTACACCTTC. It is translated as CASSLLAQGEGNGYTF.

This rearrangement joins TRBV28 to TRBJ1-2; 7 bases are a match to TRBD1. With V trimmed by 6 bases and J by 8 bases, 9 bases remained unmatched. The CDR3 contains 13 residues. Per the germline V gene, CDR1 is MDHEN and CDR2 is SYDVKM. The CDR3 sequence: CASRSEGARGYTF. The CDR3, as DNA: TGTGCCAGCAGGTCGGAGGGGGCGAGAGGCTACACCTTC.

V usage is TRBV11-3 and J usage is TRBJ1-1, with D possibly matching TRBD1 (5 bases). Deletions cut 5 bases from V and 2 bases from J, with 9 bases between. The germline V gene encodes CDR1 SGHNT and CDR2 YENEEA. The CDR3 is made up of 13 amino acids. This chain's CDR3 is CASSTTVNTEAFF. As DNA, the CDR3 is TGTGCCAGCAGCACGACAGTAAACACTGAAGCTTTCTTT.

V and J are TRBV6-6 and TRBJ2-5; TRBD2 matches 11 bases. Germline V CDR1 and CDR2: MNHNY, SVGAGI (reference sequence). Trimming removed 5 bases from V and 5 bases from J; junction bases left unmatched: 7. There are 15 residues in the CDR3. DNA for the CDR3: TGTGCCAGCAGTACAGCTAGCGGGGGGAGGGAGACCCAGTACTTC. Translating it yields CASSTASGGRETQYF.

The rearrangement links TRBV14 to TRBJ1-6; 7 bases are shared with TRBD1. The CDR3 extends over 13 amino acids. V trimming: 4 bases; J trimming: 10 bases; junction bases outside the gene matches: 4. CDR1 is SGHDN and CDR2 is FVKESK in the germline V gene. The CDR3 spells CASSRTGTSPLHF. The CDR3, as DNA: TGTGCCAGCAGCCGGACAGGCACCTCACCCCTCCACTTT.

The V call is TRBV5-1, the J call TRBJ1-1, with 8 bases matching TRBD1. Trimming removed 4 bases from V and 4 bases from J; junction bases left unmatched: 9. CDR1 and CDR2 from the germline V gene are SGHRS and YFSETQ. The CDR3 consists of 15 residues. This CDR3 is CASSRSTGVFTEAFF. In nucleotides, the CDR3 is TGCGCCAGCAGCCGATCGACAGGGGTGTTCACTGAAGCTTTCTTT.

The chain has TRBV5-6 and TRBJ1-2; TRBD1 aligns across 9 bases. The CDR3 sequence is 14 residues long. Germline assignment: CDR1 SGHDT and CDR2 YYEEEE. The V and J ends lost 0 bases and 7 bases, in that order; junction bases with no gene match: 4. CDR3 bases: TGTGCCAGCAGCTTGGTACAGGGGGCGTCTGGCTACACCTTC. Translating it yields CASSLVQGASGYTF.

V usage is TRBV6-1 and J usage is TRBJ1-6, with D possibly matching TRBD1 (6 bases). Germline V CDR1 and CDR2: MNHNS, SASEGT. The CDR3 loop spans 21 amino acids. The ends were cut back, 2 bases at V and 7 bases at J, with 30 bases in the middle. The CDR3 spells CASSEKGLGRGSYKWNSPLHF. The CDR3 bases are TGTGCCAGCAGTGAAAAGGGTCTAGGGAGGGGGAGTTACAAGTGGAATTCACCCCTCCACTTT.

The rearrangement uses TRBV7-6 and TRBJ2-6; maybe TRBD1 (5 bases). Germline CDR1 SGHVS, CDR2 FNYEAQ. This CDR3 contains 18 residues. The V gene lost 1 base and the J gene lost 4 bases, with 17 bases spanning the gap. The CDR3 DNA sequence: TGTGCCAGCAGCTTAGTTCAGACAGTTGGAGCCGGGGCCAACGTCCTGACTTTC. Translating gives CASSLVQTVGAGANVLTF.

This rearrangement joins TRBV19 to TRBJ1-2; 10 bases match TRBD1. The CDR3 is made up of 14 amino acids. The germline V gene has CDR1 LNHDA and CDR2 SQIVND (reference sequence). After removal of 3 bases from V and 2 bases from J, the junction contained 0 bases not matched to a gene. DNA for the CDR3: TGTGCCAGTAGTATGGGACAGGGGAACTATGGCTACACCTTC. Its translation is CASSMGQGNYGYTF.

The chain uses TRBV11-2 and TRBJ1-2, with a tentative D call TRBD1 (5 bases). Deletions cut 2 bases from V and 7 bases from J, with 14 bases between. Germline CDR1 is SGHAT and CDR2 is FQNNGV. The CDR3 has 14 residues. For the CDR3, the DNA is TGTGCCAGCAGCTTATCGTTGGGGGGTCTTGGCTACACCTTC. Protein product: CASSLSLGGLGYTF.

For this clone: The junction differs from germline at one of its ends, possibly a read error. The same CDR3 is also encoded by other DNA sequences in this sample. The rearrangement joins TRBV14 to TRBJ1-1, with a weak D call TRBD1 (6 bases). The germline V gene has CDR1 SGHDN and CDR2 FVKESK. The CDR3 runs to 14 residues. CDR3 DNA sequence: TGTGCCAGCAGCCAAGTTTTTGGGGGCACTGAAGCTTTTTTT. Translation: CASSQVFGGTEAFF.

The chain is built from TRBV6-5 and TRBJ1-3; a possible D gene is TRBD1 (6 bases). Germline loops: CDR1 MNHEY, CDR2 SVGAGI. This CDR3 has 15 amino acids. Between the trimmed V and J ends, which lost 6 bases and 3 bases, there was a span of 15 bases. The CDR3 reads CASSLGGRGGNTIYF. CDR3 nucleotide sequence: TGTGCCAGCAGCCTTGGGGGCAGGGGTGGAAACACCATATATTTT.

V usage is TRBV10-1 and J usage is TRBJ2-7, with D perhaps being TRBD1 or TRBD2 (5 bases each). The CDR3 sequence is 11 residues long. Germline lookup yields CDR1 WNHNN and CDR2 SYGVQD (reference sequence). V was pared by 9 bases and J by 6 bases, with 12 bases between. The CDR3 sequence: CARDSGCEQYV. CDR3 sequence (DNA): TGCGCCAGGGACTCAGGGTGCGAGCAGTACGTC.

The CDR3 spells CASSPTASGNTIYF. In nucleotides, the CDR3 is TGCGCCAGCAGTCCCACAGCTTCTGGAAACACCATATATTTT. The gene calls are TRBV10-1 and TRBJ1-3; D remains ambiguous. Trimming took 5 bases from V and 1 from J, leaving 9 bases between them. The germline gives CDR1 WNHNN, CDR2 SYGVQD (reference sequence). This CDR3 is 14 amino acids long.

The chain joins TRBV28 to TRBJ1-6; tentatively, D is TRBD1 (6 bases). Germline assignment: CDR1 MDHEN and CDR2 SYDVKM. This CDR3 comprises 18 residues. V was trimmed by 4 bases and J by 0 bases, leaving 16 bases between them. The CDR3 here is CASSSPRTVNSYNSPLHF. CDR3 bases: TGTGCCAGCAGTTCCCCCAGGACAGTCAACTCCTATAATTCACCCCTCCACTTT.

This rearrangement joins TRBV2 to TRBJ2-7; TRBD2 is a possible D gene (5 bases). Trimming stripped 3 bases from V and 5 bases from J, with 14 bases between. The germline CDR1 and CDR2 sequences are SNHLY and FYNNEI. The CDR3 is 14 residues long. The CDR3 DNA sequence: TGTGCCAGCAGTGAGGAGGACTGGTCCCACGAGCAGTACTTC. Encoded protein: CASSEEDWSHEQYF.

The V and J genes are TRBV7-6 and TRBJ2-6; possibly TRBD2 for D (6 bases). V lost 5 bases and J lost 4, with 12 bases in between. This CDR3 is built from 15 residues. CDR1 and CDR2 from the germline V gene are SGHVS and FNYEAQ. The CDR3 here is CASSLGGAGANVLTF. CDR3 nucleotides: TGTGCCAGCAGCCTAGGCGGGGCCGGGGCCAACGTCCTGACTTTC.

V and J are TRBV7-6 and TRBJ1-1, with D unresolved. V shed 4 bases and J shed 2 bases, with 8 bases lying between them. The germline V gene encodes CDR1 SGHVS and CDR2 FNYEAQ. The CDR3 extends over 13 amino acids. DNA for the CDR3: TGTGCCAGCAGCTCGACATCTAACACTGAAGCTTTCTTT. This sequence encodes CASSSTSNTEAFF.

The chain joins TRBV11-2 to TRBJ1-6; possibly TRBD1 for D (6 bases). This CDR3 comprises 14 residues. Germline CDR1 is SGHAT and CDR2 is FQNNGV. Trimming removed 7 bases at V and 10 bases at J, with 17 bases between. The CDR3: CASTLGGRGSPLHF. DNA of the CDR3: TGTGCCAGCACCCTAGGGGGAAGGGGATCACCCCTCCACTTT. The whole variable domain, remainder taken from reference TRBV11-2 and TRBJ1-6, is EAGVAQSPRYKIIEKRQSVAFWCNPISGHATLYWYQQILGQGPKLLIQFQNNGVVDDSQLPKDRFSAERLKGVDSTLKIQPAKLEDSAVYLCASTLGGRGSPLHFGNGTRLTVT.

The genes are TRBV6-4 and TRBJ1-2; the D is unclear. The CDR3 covers 17 residues. V was clipped by 6 bases and J by 4 bases, with 24 bases between them. Per the germline V gene, CDR1 is MRHNA and CDR2 is SNTAGT. The CDR3 bases are TGTGCCAGCAGAAACTTGAGCTTACACCGAGTATTCTATGGCTACACCTTC. Translated, it gives CASRNLSLHRVFYGYTF.

This clone occurred a few times. The chain carries TRBV6-9 and TRBJ1-2; no clear D gene. The CDR3 totals 13 residues. The germline gives CDR1 MNHGY, CDR2 SVAAGI. The V gene lost 3 bases and the J gene lost 4 bases, with 9 bases spanning the gap. For the CDR3, the DNA is TGTGCCAGCAGTTACGACTGGTCCTATGGCTACACCTTC. As protein: CASSYDWSYGYTF.

The chain employs TRBV5-4 and TRBJ2-2, with TRBD2 identical over 10 bases. V shed 4 bases, J shed 7 bases, and the junction held 4 bases outside the gene matches. The CDR3 runs to 14 residues. Germline CDR1 and CDR2: SGHNT and YYREEE (reference sequence). The CDR3 DNA follows: TGTGCCAGCAGCGTGGGACTAGCGTACGGGGAGCTGTTTTTT. It is translated as CASSVGLAYGELFF. Complete variable domain (other parts from reference TRBV5-4 and TRBJ2-2): ETGVTQSPTHLIKTRGQQVTLRCSSQSGHNTVSWYQQALGQGPQFIFQYYREEENGRGNFPPRFSGLQFPNYSSELNVNALELDDSALYLCASSVGLAYGELFFGEGSRLTVL.

V usage is TRBV5-2 and J usage is TRBJ2-6. TRBV5-2 is a known pseudogene. The CDR3 totals 18 residues. CDR3 bases: TGTGCCAGCAATGTATGTCGAGAGTACACAAGTCGGGCCAACGTCCTGACTTTC. Translated: CASNVCREYTSRANVLTF.

There are a few counts of this clone. The V and J genes are TRBV7-8 and TRBJ2-5; a possible D gene is TRBD2 (5 bases). The CDR3 covers 15 residues. The V and J ends lost 5 bases and 2 bases respectively, with 15 bases between them. Germline assignment: CDR1 SGHVS and CDR2 FQNEAQ. CDR3 nucleotide sequence: TGTGCCAGCAGCCTCGGACTGCATTATCAAGAGACCCAGTACTTC. Encoded protein: CASSLGLHYQETQYF. Based on the CDR3 plus reference TRBV7-8 and TRBJ2-5, the full variable domain is GAGVSQSPRYKVAKRGQDVALRCDPISGHVSLFWYQQALGQGPEFLTYFQNEAQLDKSGLPSDRFFAERPEGSVSTLKIQRTQQEDSAVYLCASSLGLHYQETQYFGPGTRLLVL.